Below, 8 T cell receptor beta chains from the same sample are listed, as sequenced in a study of glioma-infiltrating T cells. Amplification of TCR alpha and beta CDR3 regions from RNA used iRepertoire nested multiplex PCR. TCRdb re-called the multiplex PCR reads through MiXCR, storing one row per CDR3 protein. The sample holds 150,000 to 200,000 distinct CDR3 sequences; over 40% are singletons and the top ten take roughly 5.2%. The sequencing sample was made of glioma tissue, nonneoplastic brain tissue, or PBMCs (not recorded which). The receptors stem from a human donor with low-grade glioma or glioblastoma, undergoing nonglioma brain surgery, or in good health (not recorded which).

The chain has TRBV7-2 and TRBJ1-4, with 7 bases identical to TRBD1. Unmatched junction bases numbered 5, after V lost 4 bases and J lost 9 bases. This CDR3 region has 13 residues. Germline V CDR1 and CDR2: SGHTA, FQGNSA. The CDR3 is CASSWGTVKKLFF. The CDR3 coding sequence is TGTGCCAGCAGCTGGGGGACAGTTAAAAAACTGTTTTTT.

Concerning this clonotype: This could be a read error, since a much larger clone is one nucleotide away. This chain joins TRBV6-2 or TRBV6-3 and TRBJ2-4; 7 bases fit TRBD2. V shed 4 bases and J 8 bases; nucleotides not matched to a gene: 14. CDR1 and CDR2 (germline): MNHEY, SVGEGT. CDR3 size: 16 residues. The CDR3 DNA reads TGTGCCAGCAGTTCCGGGGCATTCCGCGGGGGAGACATTCAGTACTTC. This codes for CASSSGAFRGGDIQYF.

The rearrangement joins TRBV19 to TRBJ2-7; TRBD2 matches at 12 bases. The V segment lost 4 bases and the J segment 4 bases; nucleotides outside the gene matches: 5. The V gene's germline CDR1 is LNHDA and CDR2 SQIVND (reference sequence). The CDR3 totals 15 residues. CDR3 loop: CASSTRLAGVYEQYF. CDR3 in DNA: TGTGCCAGTAGTACCAGACTAGCGGGAGTTTACGAGCAGTACTTC.

The CDR3 reads CASSRGEAGQPQHF. The DNA for the CDR3 is TGTGCCAGCAGTCGGGGGGAAGCGGGTCAGCCCCAGCATTTT. V gene TRBV2 combines with J gene TRBJ1-5, with a possible D match to TRBD1 (5 bases). V was pared by 5 bases and J by 6 bases, with 14 bases between. The CDR3 loop spans 14 amino acids. CDR1 is SNHLY and CDR2 is FYNNEI in the germline V gene.

This clonotype has more than one count but fewer than ten. The conserved phenylalanine or tryptophan is not found at the CDR3 terminus, so this likely reflects a read error. The V call is TRBV6-1, the J call TRBJ2-1; tentative D call: TRBD1 (6 bases). The CDR3 has 15 residues. Germline V gene sequence: CDR1 MNHNS, CDR2 SASEGT. V lost 5 bases to trimming and J lost 0 bases, with 11 bases between them. The CDR3 sequence is CASSTGTRSYNEQFS. CDR3 DNA: TGTGCCAGCAGTACCGGGACACGCTCCTACAATGAGCAGTTCTCC.

Details on this clonotype: Since the CDR3 does not end with the conserved phenylalanine or tryptophan, this likely comes from a read error. The DNA of the CDR3 is TGTGCCAGCAGCTTAGGGGGAACCGGCGAGCAGTACTAC. This codes for CASSLGGTGEQYY. The chain recombines TRBV7-9 with TRBJ2-7; D remains ambiguous. Germline loops: CDR1 SEHNR, CDR2 FQNEAQ (reference sequence). V lost 1 base and J lost 6, with 10 bases in between. The CDR3 extends over 13 amino acids.

Of note for this clonotype: The junction does not match germline at one end; this may be a read error. V gene TRBV7-9 combines with J gene TRBJ1-5; D is uncertain. This CDR3 region has 13 residues. The germline V gene has CDR1 SEHNR and CDR2 FQNEAQ (reference sequence). CDR3 region: CASSSDSNQPQNF. CDR3 DNA sequence: TGTGCCAGCAGCTCCGATAGCAATCAGCCCCAGAATTTT.

The chain combines TRBV30 with TRBJ2-3, with a weak D call TRBD1 (5 bases). The germline V gene has CDR1 GTSNPN and CDR2 SVGIG (reference sequence). This CDR3 is built from 13 residues. Deletions cut 4 bases from V and 0 bases from J, with 8 bases between. CDR3 loop: CAWMGRSTDTQYF. As DNA, the CDR3 is TGTGCCTGGATGGGGCGGAGCACAGATACGCAGTATTTT.